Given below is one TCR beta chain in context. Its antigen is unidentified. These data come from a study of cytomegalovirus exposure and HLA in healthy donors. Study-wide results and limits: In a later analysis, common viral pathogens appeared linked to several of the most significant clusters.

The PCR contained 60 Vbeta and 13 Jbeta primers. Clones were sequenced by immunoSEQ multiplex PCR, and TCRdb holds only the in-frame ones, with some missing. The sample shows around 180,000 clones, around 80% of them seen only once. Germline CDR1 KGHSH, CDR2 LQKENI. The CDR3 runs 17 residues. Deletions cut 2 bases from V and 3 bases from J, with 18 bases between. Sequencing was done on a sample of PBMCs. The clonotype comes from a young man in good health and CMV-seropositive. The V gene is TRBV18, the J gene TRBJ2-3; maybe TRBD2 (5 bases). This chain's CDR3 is CASSPSPSSRPTDTQYF. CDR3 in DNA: TGTGCCAGCTCACCATCTCCTAGCTCGAGACCTACAGATACGCAGTATTTT.